The 10 T cell receptor beta chains presented below share a single source sample, sequenced in a study of cytomegalovirus exposure and HLA in healthy donors. PCR amplification relied on 60 Vbeta primers (plus 13 Jbeta primers). Using immunoSEQ multiplex PCR, the repertoire was profiled, and TCRdb retains in-frame clones only, with some absent. The sample carries some 100,000 clones, about 72% recorded once. Sequencing input: PBMCs. These receptor sequences come from a man aged 50-59 years in good health and CMV-seropositive.

The chain is built from TRBV7-9 and TRBJ2-7; a possible D gene is TRBD2 (7 bases). The CDR3 extends over 15 amino acids. CDR1 SEHNR and CDR2 FQNEAQ come from the germline V gene (reference sequence). Trimming took off 5 bases at V and 3 bases at J, with 17 bases between the two ends. CDR3 nucleotide sequence: TGTGCCAGCAGCGACCCCGGCGGGGGCAACTACGAGCAGTACTTC. It encodes CASSDPGGGNYEQYF.

V gene TRBV6-6 combines with J gene TRBJ1-2, with a possible D match to TRBD1 (6 bases). Per germline, CDR1 MNHNY and CDR2 SVGAGI (reference sequence). Trimming removed 7 bases from V and 2 bases from J, with 14 bases in between. The CDR3 is 14 residues long. The CDR3 sequence is CASTREGGNYGYTF. In DNA, the CDR3 is TGTGCCAGCACTCGGGAGGGGGGAAACTATGGCTACACCTTC.

The rearrangement links TRBV10-3 to TRBJ1-2, with D uncertain. The CDR3 has 15 residues. Germline V gene lookup returns CDR1 ENHRY and CDR2 SYGVKD. V was cut by 1 base and J by 7 bases, with 16 bases left in between. The CDR3 DNA is TGTGCCATCAGTGAGTTCCCTAAGGCCAGAGGTGGCTACACCTTC. Its protein product is CAISEFPKARGGYTF.

To note about this clone: Other DNA variants within this sample encode the same CDR3. The chain couples TRBV6-1 to TRBJ1-1; maybe TRBD1 (5 bases). Trimming shortened V by 2 bases and J by 1 base, and 14 bases separated the two germline ends. The CDR3 loop spans 16 amino acids. The V gene's germline CDR1 is MNHNS and CDR2 SASEGT. The CDR3 loop reads CASSERVGGANTEAFF. CDR3 in DNA: TGTGCCAGCAGTGAACGTGTTGGTGGGGCGAACACTGAAGCTTTCTTT.

The chain employs TRBV7-2 and TRBJ1-2; TRBD1 matches at 9 bases. The V gene end was trimmed by 0 bases and the J gene end by 7 bases; junction bases not matched to a gene: 6. This CDR3 has 15 residues. CDR1 and CDR2 (germline): SGHTA, FQGNSA. CDR3 in DNA: TGTGCCAGCAGCTTAGCGAGGACAGGGGCTGGTGGCTACACCTTC. Translating it yields CASSLARTGAGGYTF.

The chain employs TRBV9 and TRBJ1-2; the D gene is possibly TRBD1 (6 bases). The CDR3 length is 14 residues. V lost 2 bases and J lost 7, with 15 bases in between. CDR1 is SGDLS, CDR2 YYNGEE, per germline. CDR3 nucleotides: TGTGCCAGCAGCGTGACACAGGGAAGGGCTGGCTACACCTTC. Encoded protein: CASSVTQGRAGYTF.

The chain employs TRBV5-7 and TRBJ1-1; 8 bases are shared with TRBD1. TRBV5-7 carries the ORF label, with uncertain function. The CDR3 sequence is 16 residues long. V shed 0 bases and J 1 base; nucleotides not matched to a gene: 5. The DNA for the CDR3 is TGTGCCAGCAGCTTGGGGACCGGGACAGGGAACACTGAAGCTTTCTTT. Residues: CASSLGTGTGNTEAFF.

The chain recombines TRBV19 with TRBJ1-2, with TRBD1 as a possible D gene (6 bases). The ends were cut back, 3 bases at V and 5 bases at J, with 7 bases in the middle. This CDR3 contains 12 residues. The germline V gene encodes CDR1 LNHDA and CDR2 SQIVND (reference sequence). The CDR3 loop reads CASSIGQYGYTF. CDR3 DNA: TGTGCCAGTAGTATTGGACAGTATGGCTACACCTTC.

The chain links TRBV5-4 to TRBJ1-3; possibly TRBD1 for D (6 bases). Germline V gene lookup returns CDR1 SGHNT and CDR2 YYREEE (reference sequence). V lost 2 bases to trimming and J lost 4 bases, with 10 bases between them. The CDR3 extends over 14 amino acids. This CDR3 is CASSFPGAGNTIYF. The CDR3 DNA reads as TGTGCCAGCAGCTTTCCAGGGGCAGGAAACACCATATATTTT.

The chain uses TRBV27 and TRBJ1-6; 9 bases match TRBD1. Germline V lookup: CDR1 MNHEY, CDR2 SMNVEV (reference sequence). The CDR3 runs to 19 residues. J lost 0 bases, V lost 0 bases, and 6 bases had no gene match. CDR3 in DNA: TGTGCCAGCAGTTTATCAACGGGACAGGGAAGCTCCTATAATTCACCCCTCCACTTT. Translated, it gives CASSLSTGQGSSYNSPLHF.